The clone carrying this T cell receptor beta chain came up a few times. This specimen belongs to a study of blood T cell repertoires in COVID-19. On the study more broadly: COVID-19 samples from acute and convalescent phases originated in the United States, Italy and Spain. The cDNA or gDNA used as material had been derived from T cells, B-cell-depleted T cells, or PBMCs.

Original analysis: The assay estimated nucleated cells by amplifying reference gene primers. Sequencing was performed with immunoSEQ multiplex PCR; in TCRdb, only in-frame clones are kept and a portion is missing. V, J and clone size reflect that table, while D and trimming were determined from the DNA. This table holds 220,000 or so clones, around 82% found once. What was sequenced was peripheral blood. The sequence came from a woman under 40 who had recovered from COVID-19.

The CDR3 bases are TGTGCCAGCAGCCCGAGCCAGGGTTCAGCTTTCTTT. Protein: CASSPSQGSAFF. This rearrangement joins TRBV6-1 to TRBJ1-1; TRBD1 might be the D (5 bases). Trimming stripped 6 bases from V and 10 bases from J, with 15 bases between. Germline CDR1 MNHNS, CDR2 SASEGT. The CDR3 contains 12 residues.